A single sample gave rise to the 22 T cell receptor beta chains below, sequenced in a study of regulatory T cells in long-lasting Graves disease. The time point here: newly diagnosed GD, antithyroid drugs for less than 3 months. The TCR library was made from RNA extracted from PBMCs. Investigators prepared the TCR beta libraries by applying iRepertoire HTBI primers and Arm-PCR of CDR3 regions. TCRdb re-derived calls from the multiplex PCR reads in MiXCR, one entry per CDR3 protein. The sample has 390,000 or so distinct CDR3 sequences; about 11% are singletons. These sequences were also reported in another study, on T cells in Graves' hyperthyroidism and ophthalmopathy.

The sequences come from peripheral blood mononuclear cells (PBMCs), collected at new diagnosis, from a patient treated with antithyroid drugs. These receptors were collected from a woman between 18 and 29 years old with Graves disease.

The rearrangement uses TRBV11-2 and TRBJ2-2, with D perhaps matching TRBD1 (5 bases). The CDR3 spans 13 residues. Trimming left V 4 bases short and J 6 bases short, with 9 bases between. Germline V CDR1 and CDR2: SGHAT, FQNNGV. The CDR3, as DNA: TGTGCCAGCAGCTCAGGGTCTGCCGGGGAGCTGTTTTTT. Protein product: CASSSGSAGELFF.

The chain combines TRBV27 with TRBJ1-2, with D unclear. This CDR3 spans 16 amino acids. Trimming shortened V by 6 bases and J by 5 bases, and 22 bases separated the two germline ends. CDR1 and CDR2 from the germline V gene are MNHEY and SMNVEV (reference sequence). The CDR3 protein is CASSWKMGLTSYGYTF. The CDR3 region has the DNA TGTGCCAGCAGCTGGAAAATGGGCCTCACTTCTTATGGCTACACCTTC.

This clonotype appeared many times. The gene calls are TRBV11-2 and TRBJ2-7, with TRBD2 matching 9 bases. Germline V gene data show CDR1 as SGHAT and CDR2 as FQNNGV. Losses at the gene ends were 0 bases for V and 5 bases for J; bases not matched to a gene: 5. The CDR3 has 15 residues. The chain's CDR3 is CASSLDVGGRDEQYF. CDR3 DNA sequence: TGTGCCAGCAGCTTAGACGTTGGCGGGAGGGACGAGCAGTACTTC.

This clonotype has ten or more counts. CDR3 loop: CASSLRQHQPQHF. In nucleotides, the CDR3 is TGTGCCAGCAGTTTGAGACAGCATCAGCCCCAGCATTTT. The V gene is TRBV6-5, the J gene TRBJ1-5, with a weak D call TRBD1 (5 bases). V was clipped by 4 bases and J by 5 bases, with 9 bases between them. This CDR3 is built from 13 residues. The germline CDR1 and CDR2 sequences are MNHEY and SVGAGI.

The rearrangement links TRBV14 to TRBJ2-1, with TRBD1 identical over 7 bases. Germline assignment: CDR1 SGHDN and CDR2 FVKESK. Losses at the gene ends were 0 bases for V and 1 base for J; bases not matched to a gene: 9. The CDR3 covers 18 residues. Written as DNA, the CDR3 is TGTGCCAGCAGCCAAGAGCTGACAGGGCAGATTTCCTACAATGAGCAGTTCTTC. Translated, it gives CASSQELTGQISYNEQFF.

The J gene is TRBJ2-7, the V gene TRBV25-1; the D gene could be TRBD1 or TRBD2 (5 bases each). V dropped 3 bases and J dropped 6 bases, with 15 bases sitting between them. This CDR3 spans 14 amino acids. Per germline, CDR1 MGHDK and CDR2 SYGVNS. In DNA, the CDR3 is TGTGCCAGCAGTGAGGGCTACCCCGGGGCCGAGCAGTACTTC. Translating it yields CASSEGYPGAEQYF.

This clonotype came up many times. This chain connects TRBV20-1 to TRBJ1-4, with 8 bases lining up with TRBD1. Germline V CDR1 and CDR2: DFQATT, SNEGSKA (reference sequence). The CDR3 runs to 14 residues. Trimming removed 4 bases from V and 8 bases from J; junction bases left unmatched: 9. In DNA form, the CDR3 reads TGCAGTGCTACGACTTGGACAGGGCCCGAAAAACTGTTTTTT. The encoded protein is CSATTWTGPEKLFF.

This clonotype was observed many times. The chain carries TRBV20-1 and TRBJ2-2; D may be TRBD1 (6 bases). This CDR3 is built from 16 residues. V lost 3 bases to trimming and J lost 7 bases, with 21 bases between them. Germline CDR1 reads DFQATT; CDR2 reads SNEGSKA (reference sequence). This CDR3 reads CSARGSRTVGFGELFF. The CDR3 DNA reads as TGCAGTGCTAGGGGGTCCCGGACAGTTGGGTTCGGGGAGCTGTTTTTT.

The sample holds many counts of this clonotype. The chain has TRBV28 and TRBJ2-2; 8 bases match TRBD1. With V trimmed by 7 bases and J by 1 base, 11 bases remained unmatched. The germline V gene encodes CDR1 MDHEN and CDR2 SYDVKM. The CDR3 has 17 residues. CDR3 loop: CASTDRTGTGNTGELFF. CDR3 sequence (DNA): TGTGCCAGCACCGACCGGACCGGGACAGGGAACACCGGGGAGCTGTTTTTT.

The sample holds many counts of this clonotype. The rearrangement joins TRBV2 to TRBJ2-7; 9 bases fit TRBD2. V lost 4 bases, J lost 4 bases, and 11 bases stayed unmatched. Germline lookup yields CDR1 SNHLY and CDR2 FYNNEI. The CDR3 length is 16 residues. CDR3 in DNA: TGTGCCAGCAGTGCCCGACCTAGCGGGGCCTTTTACGAGCAGTACTTC. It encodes CASSARPSGAFYEQYF.

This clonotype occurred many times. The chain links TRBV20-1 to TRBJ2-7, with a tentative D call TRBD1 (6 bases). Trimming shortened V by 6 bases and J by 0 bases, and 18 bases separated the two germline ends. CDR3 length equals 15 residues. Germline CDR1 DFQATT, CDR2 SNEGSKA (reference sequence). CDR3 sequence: CSAREQGTSSYEQYF. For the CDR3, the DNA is TGCAGTGCCCGAGAGCAGGGGACGAGCTCCTACGAGCAGTACTTC.

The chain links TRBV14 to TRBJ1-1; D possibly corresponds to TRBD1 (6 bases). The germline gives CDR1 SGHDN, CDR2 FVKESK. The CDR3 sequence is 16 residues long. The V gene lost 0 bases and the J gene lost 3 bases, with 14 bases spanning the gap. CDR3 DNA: TGTGCCAGCAGCCAAGAAGGAAGGGGGAGGGACACTGAAGCTTTCTTT. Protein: CASSQEGRGRDTEAFF.

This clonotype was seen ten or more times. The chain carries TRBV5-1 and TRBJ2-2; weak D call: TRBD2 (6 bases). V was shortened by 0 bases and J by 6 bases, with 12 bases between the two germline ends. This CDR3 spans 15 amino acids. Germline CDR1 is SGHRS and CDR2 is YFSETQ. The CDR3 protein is CASSLDPGVPGELFF. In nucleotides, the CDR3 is TGCGCCAGCAGCTTGGACCCGGGAGTACCCGGGGAGCTGTTTTTT.

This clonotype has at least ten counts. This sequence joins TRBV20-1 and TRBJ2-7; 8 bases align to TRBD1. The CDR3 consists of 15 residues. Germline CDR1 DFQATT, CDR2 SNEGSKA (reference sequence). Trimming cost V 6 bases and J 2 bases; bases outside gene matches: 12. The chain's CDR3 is CSASSGGSETYEQYF. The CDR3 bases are TGCAGTGCGTCATCAGGGGGCAGCGAGACCTACGAGCAGTACTTC.

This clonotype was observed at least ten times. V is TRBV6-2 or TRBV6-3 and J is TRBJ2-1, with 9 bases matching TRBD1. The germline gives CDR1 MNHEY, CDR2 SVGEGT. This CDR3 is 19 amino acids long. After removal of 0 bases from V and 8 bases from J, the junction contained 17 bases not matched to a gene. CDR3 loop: CASSYSIIPRGTGSDEQFF. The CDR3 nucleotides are TGTGCCAGCAGTTACTCGATCATTCCCCGGGGGACAGGGTCAGATGAGCAGTTCTTC.

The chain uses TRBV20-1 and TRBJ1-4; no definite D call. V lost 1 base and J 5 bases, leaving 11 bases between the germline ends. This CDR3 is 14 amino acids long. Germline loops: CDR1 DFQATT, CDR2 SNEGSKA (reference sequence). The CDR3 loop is CSARVGRLNEKLFF. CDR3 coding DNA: TGCAGTGCTAGAGTCGGGAGGCTAAATGAAAAACTGTTTTTT.

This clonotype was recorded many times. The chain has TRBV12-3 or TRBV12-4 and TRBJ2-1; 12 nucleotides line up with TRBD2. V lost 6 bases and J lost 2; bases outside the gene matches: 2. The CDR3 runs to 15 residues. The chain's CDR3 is CASRRTSGAYNEQFF. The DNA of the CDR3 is TGTGCCAGCAGAAGGACTAGCGGGGCCTACAATGAGCAGTTCTTC.

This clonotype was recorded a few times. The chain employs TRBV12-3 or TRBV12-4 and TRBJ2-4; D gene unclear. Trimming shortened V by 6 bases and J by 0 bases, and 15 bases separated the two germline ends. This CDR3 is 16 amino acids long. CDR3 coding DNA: TGTGCCAGCAGCATTCCACAAGTCCTAGCCAAAAACATTCAGTACTTC. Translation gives CASSIPQVLAKNIQYF.

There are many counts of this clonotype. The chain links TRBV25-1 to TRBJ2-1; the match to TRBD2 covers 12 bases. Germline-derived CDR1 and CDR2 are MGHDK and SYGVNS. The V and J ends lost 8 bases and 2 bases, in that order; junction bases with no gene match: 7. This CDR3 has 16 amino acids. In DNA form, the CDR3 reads TGTGCCAGCTCGGGGACTAGCGGGTACACCTACAATGAGCAGTTCTTC. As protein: CASSGTSGYTYNEQFF.

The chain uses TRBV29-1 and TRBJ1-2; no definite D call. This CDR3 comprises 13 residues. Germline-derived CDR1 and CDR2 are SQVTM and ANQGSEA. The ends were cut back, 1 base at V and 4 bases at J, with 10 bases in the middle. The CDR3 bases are TGCAGCGTTGAAGTTGGTTTGGGCTATGGCTACACCTTC. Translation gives CSVEVGLGYGYTF. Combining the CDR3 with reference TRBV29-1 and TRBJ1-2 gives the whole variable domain SAVISQKPSRDICQRGTSLTIQCQVDSQVTMMFWYRQQPGQSLTLIATANQGSEATYESGFVIDKFPISRPNLTFSTLTVSNMSPEDSSIYLCSVEVGLGYGYTFGSGTRLTVV.

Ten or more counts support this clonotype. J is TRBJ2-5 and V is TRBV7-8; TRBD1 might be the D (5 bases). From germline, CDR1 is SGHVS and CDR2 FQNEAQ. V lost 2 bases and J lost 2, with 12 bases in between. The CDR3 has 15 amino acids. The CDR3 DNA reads TGTGCCAGCAGCTTACTCCAGGGCCCTCAAGAGACCCAGTACTTC. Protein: CASSLLQGPQETQYF.

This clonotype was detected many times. In nucleotides, the CDR3 is TGTGCCAGCAGCATAGAGATCTCTGGAAACACCATATATTTT. As protein: CASSIEISGNTIYF. V and J are TRBV5-5 and TRBJ1-3; no definite D call. There are 14 residues in the CDR3. Trimming left V 4 bases short and J 0 bases short, with 8 bases between. Germline V gene sequence: CDR1 SGHKS, CDR2 YYEKEE (reference sequence).